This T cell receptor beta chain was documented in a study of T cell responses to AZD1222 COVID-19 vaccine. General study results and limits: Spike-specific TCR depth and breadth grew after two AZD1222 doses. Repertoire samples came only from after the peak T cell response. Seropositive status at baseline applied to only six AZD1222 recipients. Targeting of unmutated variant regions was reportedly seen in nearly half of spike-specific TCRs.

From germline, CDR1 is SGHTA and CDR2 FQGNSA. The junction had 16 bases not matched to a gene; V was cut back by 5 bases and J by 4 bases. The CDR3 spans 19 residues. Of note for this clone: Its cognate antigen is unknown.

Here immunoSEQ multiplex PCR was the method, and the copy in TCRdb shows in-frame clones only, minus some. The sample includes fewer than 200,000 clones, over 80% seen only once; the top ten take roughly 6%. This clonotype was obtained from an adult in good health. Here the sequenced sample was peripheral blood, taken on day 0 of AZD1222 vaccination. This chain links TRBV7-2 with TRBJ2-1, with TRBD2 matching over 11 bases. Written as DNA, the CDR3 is TGTGCCAGCAGCCAGCCGGGACTAGCGGCAGTGGGACCTTACAATGAGCAGTTCTTC. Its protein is CASSQPGLAAVGPYNEQFF.